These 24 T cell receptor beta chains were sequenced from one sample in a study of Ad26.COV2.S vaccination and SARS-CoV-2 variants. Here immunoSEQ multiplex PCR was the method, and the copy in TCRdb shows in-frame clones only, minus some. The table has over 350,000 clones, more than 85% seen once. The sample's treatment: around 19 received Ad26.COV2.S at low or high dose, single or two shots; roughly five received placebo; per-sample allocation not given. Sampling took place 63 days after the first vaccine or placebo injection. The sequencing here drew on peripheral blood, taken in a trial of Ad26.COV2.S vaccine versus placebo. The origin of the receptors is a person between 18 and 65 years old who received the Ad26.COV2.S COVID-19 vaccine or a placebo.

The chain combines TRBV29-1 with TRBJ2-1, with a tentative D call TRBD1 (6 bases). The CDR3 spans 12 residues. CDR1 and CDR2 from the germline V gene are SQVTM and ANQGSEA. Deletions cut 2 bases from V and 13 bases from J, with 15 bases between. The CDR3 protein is CSVEPQDSLQFF. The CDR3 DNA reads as TGCAGCGTTGAACCGCAGGACAGTCTACAGTTCTTC.

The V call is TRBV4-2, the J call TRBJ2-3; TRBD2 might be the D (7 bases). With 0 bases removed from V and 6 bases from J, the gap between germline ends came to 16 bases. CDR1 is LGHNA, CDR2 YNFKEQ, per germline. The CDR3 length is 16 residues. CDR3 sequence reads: CASSQDLRGGMDTQYF. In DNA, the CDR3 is TGTGCCAGCAGCCAAGACCTGAGGGGGGGCATGGATACGCAGTATTTT.

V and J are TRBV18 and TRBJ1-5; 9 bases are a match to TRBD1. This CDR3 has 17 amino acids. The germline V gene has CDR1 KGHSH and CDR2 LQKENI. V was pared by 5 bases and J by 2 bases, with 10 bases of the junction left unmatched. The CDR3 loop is CASSEGQGRSGNQPQHF. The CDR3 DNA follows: TGTGCCAGCTCAGAGGGACAGGGTCGATCCGGCAATCAGCCCCAGCATTTT.

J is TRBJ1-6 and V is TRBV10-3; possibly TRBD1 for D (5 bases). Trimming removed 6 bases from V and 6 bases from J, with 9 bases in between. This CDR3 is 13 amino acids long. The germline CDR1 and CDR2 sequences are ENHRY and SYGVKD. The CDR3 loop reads CAIRTAVNSPLHF. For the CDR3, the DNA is TGTGCCATCAGGACAGCTGTTAATTCACCCCTCCACTTT.

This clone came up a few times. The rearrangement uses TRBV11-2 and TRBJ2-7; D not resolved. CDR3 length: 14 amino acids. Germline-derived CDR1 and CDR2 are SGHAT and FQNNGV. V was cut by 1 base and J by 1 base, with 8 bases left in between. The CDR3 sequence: CASSLGTESYEQYF. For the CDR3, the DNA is TGTGCCAGCAGCTTAGGTACAGAATCCTACGAGCAGTACTTC.

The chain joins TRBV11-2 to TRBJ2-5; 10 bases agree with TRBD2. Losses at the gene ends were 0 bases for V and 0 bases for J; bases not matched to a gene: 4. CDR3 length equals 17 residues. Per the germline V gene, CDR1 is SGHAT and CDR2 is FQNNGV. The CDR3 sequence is CASSLDSLAGNQETQYF. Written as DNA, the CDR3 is TGTGCCAGCAGCTTAGATTCACTAGCGGGGAACCAAGAGACCCAGTACTTC. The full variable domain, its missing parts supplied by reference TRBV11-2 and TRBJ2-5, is EAGVAQSPRYKIIEKRQSVAFWCNPISGHATLYWYQQILGQGPKLLIQFQNNGVVDDSQLPKDRFSAERLKGVDSTLKIQPAKLEDSAVYLCASSLDSLAGNQETQYFGPGTRLLVL.

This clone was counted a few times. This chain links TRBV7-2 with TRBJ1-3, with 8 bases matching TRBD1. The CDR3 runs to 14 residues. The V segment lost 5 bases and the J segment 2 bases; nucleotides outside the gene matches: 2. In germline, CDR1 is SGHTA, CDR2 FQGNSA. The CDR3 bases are TGTGCCAGCAGCGTACAGGGGGCTGGAAACACCATATATTTT. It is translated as CASSVQGAGNTIYF.

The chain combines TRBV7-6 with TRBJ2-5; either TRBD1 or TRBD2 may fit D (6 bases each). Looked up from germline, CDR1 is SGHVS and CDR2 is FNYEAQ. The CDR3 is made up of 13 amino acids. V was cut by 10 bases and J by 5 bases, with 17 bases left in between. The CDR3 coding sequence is TGTGCCATCGGAAGGGGGGAGGCGGAGACCCAGTACTTC. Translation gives CAIGRGEAETQYF.

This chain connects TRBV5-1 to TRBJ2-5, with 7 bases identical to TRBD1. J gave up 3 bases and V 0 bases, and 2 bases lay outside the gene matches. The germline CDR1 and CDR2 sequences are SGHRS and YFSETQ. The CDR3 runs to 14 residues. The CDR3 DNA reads TGCGCCAGCAGCTTGGCCGGGACAGAAGAGACCCAGTACTTC. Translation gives CASSLAGTEETQYF.

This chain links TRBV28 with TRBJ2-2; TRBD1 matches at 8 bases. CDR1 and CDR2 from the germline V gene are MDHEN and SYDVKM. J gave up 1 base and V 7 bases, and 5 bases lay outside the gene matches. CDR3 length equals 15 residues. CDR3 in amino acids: CASTIDRGNTGELFF. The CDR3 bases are TGTGCCAGCACCATAGACAGGGGGAACACCGGGGAGCTGTTTTTT.

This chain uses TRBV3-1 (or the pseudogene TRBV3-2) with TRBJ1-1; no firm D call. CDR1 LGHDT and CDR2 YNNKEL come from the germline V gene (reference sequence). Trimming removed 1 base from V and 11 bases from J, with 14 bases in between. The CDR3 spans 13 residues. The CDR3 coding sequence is TGTGCCAGCAGCCAAGGTCGAGGGCGGTTTGCTTTCTTT. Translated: CASSQGRGRFAFF.

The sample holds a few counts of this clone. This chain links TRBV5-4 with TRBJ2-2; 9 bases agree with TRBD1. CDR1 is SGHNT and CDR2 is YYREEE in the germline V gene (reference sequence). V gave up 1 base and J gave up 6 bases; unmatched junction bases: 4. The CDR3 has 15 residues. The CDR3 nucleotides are TGTGCCAGCAGCTTGCAGACAGGGGGGGCCGGGGAGCTGTTTTTT. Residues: CASSLQTGGAGELFF.

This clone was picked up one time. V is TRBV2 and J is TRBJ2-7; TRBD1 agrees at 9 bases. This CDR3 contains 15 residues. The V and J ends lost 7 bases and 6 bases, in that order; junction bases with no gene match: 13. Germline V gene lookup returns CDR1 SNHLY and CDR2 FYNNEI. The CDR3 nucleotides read TGTGCCAGCAAACCCTGGGAGGACAGGGGAGGCGAGCAGTACTTC. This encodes CASKPWEDRGGEQYF.

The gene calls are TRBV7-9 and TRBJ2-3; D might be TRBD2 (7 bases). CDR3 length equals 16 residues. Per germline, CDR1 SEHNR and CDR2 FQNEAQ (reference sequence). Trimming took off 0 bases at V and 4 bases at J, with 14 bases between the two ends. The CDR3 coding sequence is TGTGCCAGCAGCTTAGCGGGGGGGCGTTGGTCAGATACGCAGTATTTT. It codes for CASSLAGGRWSDTQYF. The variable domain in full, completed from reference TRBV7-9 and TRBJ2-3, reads DTGVSQNPRHKITKRGQNVTFRCDPISEHNRLYWYRQTLGQGPEFLTYFQNEAQLEKSRLLSDRFSAERPKGSFSTLEIQRTEQGDSAMYLCASSLAGGRWSDTQYFGPGTRLTVL.

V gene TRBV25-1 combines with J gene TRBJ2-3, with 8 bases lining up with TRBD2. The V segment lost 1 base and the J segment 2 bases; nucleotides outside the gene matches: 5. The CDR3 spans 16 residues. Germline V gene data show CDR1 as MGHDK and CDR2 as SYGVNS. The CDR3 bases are TGTGCCAGCAGTGAATCCGCGGGGGGAATCACAGATACGCAGTATTTT. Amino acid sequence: CASSESAGGITDTQYF. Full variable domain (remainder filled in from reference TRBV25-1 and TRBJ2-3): EADIYQTPRYLVIGTGKKITLECSQTMGHDKMYWYQQDPGMELHLIHYSYGVNSTEKGDLSSESTVSRIRTEHFPLTLESARPSHTSQYLCASSESAGGITDTQYFGPGTRLTVL.

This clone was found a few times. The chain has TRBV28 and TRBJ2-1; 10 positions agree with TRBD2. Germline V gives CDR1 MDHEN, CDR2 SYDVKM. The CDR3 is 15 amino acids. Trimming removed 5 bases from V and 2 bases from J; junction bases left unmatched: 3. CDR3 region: CASSEAGGTYNEQFF. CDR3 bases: TGTGCCAGCAGTGAAGCGGGGGGGACCTACAATGAGCAGTTCTTC.

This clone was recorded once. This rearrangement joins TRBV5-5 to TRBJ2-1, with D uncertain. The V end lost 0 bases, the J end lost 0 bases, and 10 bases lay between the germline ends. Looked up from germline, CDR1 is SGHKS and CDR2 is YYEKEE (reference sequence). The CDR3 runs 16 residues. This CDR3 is CASSLVGSYSYNEQFF. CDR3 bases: TGTGCCAGCAGCTTGGTAGGGTCATACTCCTACAATGAGCAGTTCTTC.

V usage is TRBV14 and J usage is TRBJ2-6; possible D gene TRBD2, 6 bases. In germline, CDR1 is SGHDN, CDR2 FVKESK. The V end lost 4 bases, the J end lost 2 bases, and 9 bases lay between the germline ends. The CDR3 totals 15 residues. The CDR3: CASSPGGTGANVLTF. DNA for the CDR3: TGTGCCAGCAGCCCCGGGGGTACTGGGGCCAACGTCCTGACTTTC. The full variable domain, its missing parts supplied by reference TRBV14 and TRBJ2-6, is EAGVTQFPSHSVIEKGQTVTLRCDPISGHDNLYWYRRVMGKEIKFLLHFVKESKQDESGMPNNRFLAERTGGTYSTLKVQPAELEDSGVYFCASSPGGTGANVLTFGAGSRLTVL.

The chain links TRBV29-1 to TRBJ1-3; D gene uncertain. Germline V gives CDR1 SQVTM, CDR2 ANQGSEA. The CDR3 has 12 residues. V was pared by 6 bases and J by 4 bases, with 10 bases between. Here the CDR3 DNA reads TGCAGCGTATCGACCGGCGGAAACACCATATATTTT. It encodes CSVSTGGNTIYF.

CDR3 protein: CGNPKGGGTDTQYF. CDR3 coding DNA: TGTGGAAACCCAAAGGGGGGGGGCACAGATACGCAGTATTTT. This rearrangement joins TRBV11-2 to TRBJ2-3; TRBD2 is a possible D gene (7 bases). This CDR3 contains 14 residues. CDR1 is SGHAT, CDR2 FQNNGV, per germline.

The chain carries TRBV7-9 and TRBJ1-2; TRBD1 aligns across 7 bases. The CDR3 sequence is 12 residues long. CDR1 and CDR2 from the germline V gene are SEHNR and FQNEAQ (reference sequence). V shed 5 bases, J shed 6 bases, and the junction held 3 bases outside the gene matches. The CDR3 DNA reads TGTGCCAGCAGCATCGGGACAGATGGCTACACCTTC. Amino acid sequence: CASSIGTDGYTF.

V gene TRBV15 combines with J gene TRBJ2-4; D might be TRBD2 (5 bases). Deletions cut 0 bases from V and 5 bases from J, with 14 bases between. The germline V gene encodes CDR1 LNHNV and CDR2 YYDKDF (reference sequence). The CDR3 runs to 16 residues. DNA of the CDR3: TGTGCCACCAGCAGAGATGAAGCGGCAGGCGAAAACATTCAGTACTTC. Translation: CATSRDEAAGENIQYF.

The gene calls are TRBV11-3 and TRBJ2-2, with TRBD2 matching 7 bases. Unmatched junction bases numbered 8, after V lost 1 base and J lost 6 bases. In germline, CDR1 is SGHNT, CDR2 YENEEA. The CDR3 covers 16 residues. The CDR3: CASSLVSGGSSGELFF. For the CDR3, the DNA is TGTGCCAGCAGCTTAGTATCCGGGGGGAGCTCCGGGGAGCTGTTTTTT.

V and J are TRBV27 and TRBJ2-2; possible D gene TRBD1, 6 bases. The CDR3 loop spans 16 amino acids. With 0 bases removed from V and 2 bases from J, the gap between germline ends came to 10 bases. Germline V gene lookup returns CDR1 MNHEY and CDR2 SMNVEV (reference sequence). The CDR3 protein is CASSLSGAANTGELFF. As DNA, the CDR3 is TGTGCCAGCAGTTTATCGGGGGCAGCCAACACCGGGGAGCTGTTTTTT.